This T cell receptor beta chain was found in a study of T cells in Graves' hyperthyroidism and ophthalmopathy. Study results and limitations: Patients with ophthalmopathy were separated from those with stable hyperthyroidism by a 13 V-J model.

This clonotype was seen many times. As yet, its antigen is unknown. Diagnosis relied on clinical symptoms, serum thyroxine and TRAb, thyroid ultrasound and orbital computed tomography. Amplified TCR beta CDR3 regions derived from RNA transcripts. An initial round of RT-PCR targeting the TCR CDR3 relied on the HTBI primer set. TCRdb re-called the multiplex PCR reads through MiXCR, storing one row per CDR3 protein. The repertoire holds roughly 420,000 distinct CDR3 sequences, with approximately 14% as singletons. V lost 4 bases, J lost 8 bases, and 7 bases stayed unmatched. Germline CDR1 reads SGHRS; CDR2 reads YFSETQ. The CDR3 sequence is 15 residues long.

The sequence was collected from a young woman with Graves' hyperthyroidism. The V call is TRBV5-1, the J call TRBJ2-1; 12 bases agree with TRBD2. Sequences were obtained from blood. CDR3 sequence: CASSLLAGGPYEQFF. The CDR3 nucleotides are TGCGCCAGCAGCCTCCTAGCGGGGGGGCCGTATGAGCAGTTCTTC.